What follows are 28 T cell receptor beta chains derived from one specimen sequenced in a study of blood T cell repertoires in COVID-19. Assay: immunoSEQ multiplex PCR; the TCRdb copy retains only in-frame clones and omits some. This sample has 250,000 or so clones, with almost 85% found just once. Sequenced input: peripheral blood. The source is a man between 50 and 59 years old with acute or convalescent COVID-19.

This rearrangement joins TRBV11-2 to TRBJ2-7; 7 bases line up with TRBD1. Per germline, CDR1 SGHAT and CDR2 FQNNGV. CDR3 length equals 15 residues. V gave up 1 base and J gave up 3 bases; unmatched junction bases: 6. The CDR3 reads CASSLVHWTGYEQYF. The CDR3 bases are TGTGCCAGCAGCTTAGTACACTGGACAGGCTACGAGCAGTACTTC.

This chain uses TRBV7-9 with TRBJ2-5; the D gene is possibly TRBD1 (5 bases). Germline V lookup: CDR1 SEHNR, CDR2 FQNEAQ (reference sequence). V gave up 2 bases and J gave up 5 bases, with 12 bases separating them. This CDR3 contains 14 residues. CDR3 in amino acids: CASSLTQGSETQYF. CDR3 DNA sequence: TGTGCCAGCAGCTTAACTCAGGGTTCGGAGACCCAGTACTTC. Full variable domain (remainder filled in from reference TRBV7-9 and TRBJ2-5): DTGVSQNPRHKITKRGQNVTFRCDPISEHNRLYWYRQTLGQGPEFLTYFQNEAQLEKSRLLSDRFSAERPKGSFSTLEIQRTEQGDSAMYLCASSLTQGSETQYFGPGTRLLVL.

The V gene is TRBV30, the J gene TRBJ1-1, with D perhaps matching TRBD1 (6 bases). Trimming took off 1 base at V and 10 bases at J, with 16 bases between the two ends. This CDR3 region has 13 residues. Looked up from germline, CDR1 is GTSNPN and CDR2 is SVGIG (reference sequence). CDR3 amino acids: CAWSEAGRGLAFF. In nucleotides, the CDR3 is TGTGCCTGGAGTGAGGCGGGCAGGGGATTAGCTTTCTTT.

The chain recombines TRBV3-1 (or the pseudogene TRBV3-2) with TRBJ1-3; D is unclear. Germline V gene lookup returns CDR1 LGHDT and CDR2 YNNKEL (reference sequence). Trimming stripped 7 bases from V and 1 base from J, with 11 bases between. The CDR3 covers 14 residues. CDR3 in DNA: TGTGCCAGCAAGCAGGCAACGTCTGGAAACACCATATATTTT. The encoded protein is CASKQATSGNTIYF.

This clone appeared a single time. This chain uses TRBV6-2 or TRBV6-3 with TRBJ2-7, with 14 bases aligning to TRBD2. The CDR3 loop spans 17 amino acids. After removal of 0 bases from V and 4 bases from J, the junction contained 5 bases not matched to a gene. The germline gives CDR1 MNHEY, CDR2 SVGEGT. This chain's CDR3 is CASSYSGTSGSRYEQYF. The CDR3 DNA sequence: TGTGCCAGCAGTTACTCCGGGACTAGCGGGAGTAGGTACGAGCAGTACTTC.

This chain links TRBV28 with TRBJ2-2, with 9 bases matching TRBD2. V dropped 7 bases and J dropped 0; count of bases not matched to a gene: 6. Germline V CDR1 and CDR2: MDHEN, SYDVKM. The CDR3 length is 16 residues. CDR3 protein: CASTPGGRANTGELFF. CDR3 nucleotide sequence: TGTGCCAGCACCCCGGGCGGGAGGGCGAACACCGGGGAGCTGTTTTTT.

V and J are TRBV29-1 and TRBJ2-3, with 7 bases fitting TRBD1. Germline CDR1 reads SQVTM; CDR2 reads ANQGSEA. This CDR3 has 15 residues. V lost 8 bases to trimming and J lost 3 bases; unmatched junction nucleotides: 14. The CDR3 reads CSSIGTATTTDTQYF. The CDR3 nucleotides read TGCAGCTCGATCGGGACAGCCACTACTACAGATACGCAGTATTTT.

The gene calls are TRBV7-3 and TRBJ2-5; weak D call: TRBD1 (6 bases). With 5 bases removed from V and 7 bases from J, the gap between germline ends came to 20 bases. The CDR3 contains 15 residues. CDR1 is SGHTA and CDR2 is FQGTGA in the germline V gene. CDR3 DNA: TGTGCCAGCAGCCTCCCGGGACAAAAGAAACGGACCCAGTACTTC. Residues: CASSLPGQKKRTQYF.

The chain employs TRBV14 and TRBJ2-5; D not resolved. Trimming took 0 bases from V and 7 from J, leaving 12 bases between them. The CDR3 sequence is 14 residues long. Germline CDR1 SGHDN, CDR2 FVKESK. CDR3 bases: TGTGCCAGCAGCCAAGATTGGGCCGCTGGGACCCAGTACTTC. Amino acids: CASSQDWAAGTQYF.

DNA of the CDR3: TGTGCCAGCAGCTCGGATCCTAGCGTCCAGAAGCAGTTCTTC. The encoded protein is CASSSDPSVQKQFF. The J gene is TRBJ2-1, the V gene TRBV5-8, with D tentatively TRBD2 (6 bases). Germline V gives CDR1 SGHTS, CDR2 YDEGEE. CDR3 length: 14 residues. V was shortened by 3 bases and J by 11 bases, with 18 bases between the two germline ends.

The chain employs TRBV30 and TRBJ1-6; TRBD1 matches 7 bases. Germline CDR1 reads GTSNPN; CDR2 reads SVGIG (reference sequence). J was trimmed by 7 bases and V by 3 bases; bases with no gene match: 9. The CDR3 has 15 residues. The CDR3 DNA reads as TGTGCCTGGAGGGGTCTCCGGGACAGCAATTCACCCCTCCACTTT. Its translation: CAWRGLRDSNSPLHF.

The CDR3 nucleotides read TGCGCCAGCAGCTTGGTTCTTGCGGGAGAGACCCAGTACTTC. Its protein product is CASSLVLAGETQYF. The chain recombines TRBV5-1 with TRBJ2-5; possible D gene TRBD2, 5 bases. V was shortened by 0 bases and J by 4 bases, with 10 bases between the two germline ends. Germline V gene data show CDR1 as SGHRS and CDR2 as YFSETQ. The CDR3 contains 14 residues.

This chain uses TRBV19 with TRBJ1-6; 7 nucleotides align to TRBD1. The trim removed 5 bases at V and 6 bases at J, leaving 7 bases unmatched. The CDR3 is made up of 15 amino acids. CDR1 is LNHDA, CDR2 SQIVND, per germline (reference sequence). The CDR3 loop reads CASSVTRQGNSPLHF. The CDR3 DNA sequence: TGTGCCAGTAGTGTTACTAGACAGGGTAATTCACCCCTCCACTTT.

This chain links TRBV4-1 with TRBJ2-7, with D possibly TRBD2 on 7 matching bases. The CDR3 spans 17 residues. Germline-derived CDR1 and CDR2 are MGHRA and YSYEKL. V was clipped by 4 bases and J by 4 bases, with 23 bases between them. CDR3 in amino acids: CASSPGFGGGLRYEQYF. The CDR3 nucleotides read TGCGCCAGCAGCCCGGGTTTTGGGGGGGGCCTTAGGTACGAGCAGTACTTC.

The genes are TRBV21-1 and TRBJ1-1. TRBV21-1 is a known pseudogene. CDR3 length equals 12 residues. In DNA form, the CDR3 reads TGTGCCAGCAGCATATTCGACACTGAAGCTTTCTTT. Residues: CASSIFDTEAFF.

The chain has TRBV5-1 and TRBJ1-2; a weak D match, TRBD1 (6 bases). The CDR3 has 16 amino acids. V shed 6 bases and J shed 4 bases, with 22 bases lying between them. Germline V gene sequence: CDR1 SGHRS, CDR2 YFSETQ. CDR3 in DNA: TGCGCCAGCACAGAATCATCAGGGGCCTTCGGCTATGGCTACACCTTC. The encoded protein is CASTESSGAFGYGYTF.

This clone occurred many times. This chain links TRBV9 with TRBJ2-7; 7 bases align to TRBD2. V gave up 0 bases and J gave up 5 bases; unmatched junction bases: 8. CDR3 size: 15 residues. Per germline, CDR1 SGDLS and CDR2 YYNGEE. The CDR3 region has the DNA TGTGCCAGCAGCGTAGGAGGGCGGGAGAACGACGAGCAGTACTTC. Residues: CASSVGGRENDEQYF.

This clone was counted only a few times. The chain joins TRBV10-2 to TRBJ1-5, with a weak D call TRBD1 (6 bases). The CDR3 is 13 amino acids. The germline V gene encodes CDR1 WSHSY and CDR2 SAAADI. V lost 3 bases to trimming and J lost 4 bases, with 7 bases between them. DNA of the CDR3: TGCGCCAGCAGTGAACAGGGAAATCAGCCCCAGCATTTT. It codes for CASSEQGNQPQHF.

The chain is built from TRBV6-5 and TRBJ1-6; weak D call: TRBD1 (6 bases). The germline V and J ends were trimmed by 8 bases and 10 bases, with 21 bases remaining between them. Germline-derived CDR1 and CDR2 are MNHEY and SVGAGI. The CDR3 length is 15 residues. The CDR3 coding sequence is TGTGCCAGCTCGGGGCAGGTTGGGGGCTTGTCACCCCTCCACTTT. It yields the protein CASSGQVGGLSPLHF.

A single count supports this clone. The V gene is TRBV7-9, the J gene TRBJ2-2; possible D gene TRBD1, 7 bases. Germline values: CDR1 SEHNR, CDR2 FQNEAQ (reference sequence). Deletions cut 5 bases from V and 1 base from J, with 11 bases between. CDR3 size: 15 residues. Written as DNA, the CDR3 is TGTGCCAGCAGCCGACAGGGACTGAACACCGGGGAGCTGTTTTTT. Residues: CASSRQGLNTGELFF.

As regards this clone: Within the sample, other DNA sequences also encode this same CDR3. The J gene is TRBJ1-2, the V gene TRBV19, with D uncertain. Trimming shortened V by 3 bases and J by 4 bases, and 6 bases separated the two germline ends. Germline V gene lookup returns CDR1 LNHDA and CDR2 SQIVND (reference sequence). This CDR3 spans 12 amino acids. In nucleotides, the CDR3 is TGTGCCAGTAGTATTCGGGGCTATGGCTACACCTTC. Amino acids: CASSIRGYGYTF.

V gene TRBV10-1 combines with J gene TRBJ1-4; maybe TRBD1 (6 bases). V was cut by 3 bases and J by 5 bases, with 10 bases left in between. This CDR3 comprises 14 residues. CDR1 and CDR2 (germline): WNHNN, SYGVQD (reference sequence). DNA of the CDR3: TGCGCCAGCAGTGACGGACAGATAAATGAAAAACTGTTTTTT. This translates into CASSDGQINEKLFF.

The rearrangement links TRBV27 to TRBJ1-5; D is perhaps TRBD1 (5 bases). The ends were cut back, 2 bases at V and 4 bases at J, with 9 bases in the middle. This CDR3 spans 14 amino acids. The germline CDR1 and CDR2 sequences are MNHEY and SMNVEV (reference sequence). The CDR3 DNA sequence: TGTGCCAGCAGTTTACACAGGTTTAATCAGCCCCAGCATTTT. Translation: CASSLHRFNQPQHF.

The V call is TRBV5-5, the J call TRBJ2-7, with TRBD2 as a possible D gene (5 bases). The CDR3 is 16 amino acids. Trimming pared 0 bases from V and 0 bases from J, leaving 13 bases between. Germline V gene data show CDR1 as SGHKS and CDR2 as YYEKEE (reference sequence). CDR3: CASSLAGLLSSYEQYF. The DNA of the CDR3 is TGTGCCAGCAGCTTGGCCGGACTGCTCTCCTCCTACGAGCAGTACTTC.

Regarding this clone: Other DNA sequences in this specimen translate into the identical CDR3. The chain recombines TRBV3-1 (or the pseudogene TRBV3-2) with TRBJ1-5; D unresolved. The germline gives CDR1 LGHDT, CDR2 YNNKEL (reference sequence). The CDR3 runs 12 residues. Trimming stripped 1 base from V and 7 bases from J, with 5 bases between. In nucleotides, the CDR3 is TGTGCCAGCAGCCAAGGCGGGCAGCCCCAGCATTTT. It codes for CASSQGGQPQHF.

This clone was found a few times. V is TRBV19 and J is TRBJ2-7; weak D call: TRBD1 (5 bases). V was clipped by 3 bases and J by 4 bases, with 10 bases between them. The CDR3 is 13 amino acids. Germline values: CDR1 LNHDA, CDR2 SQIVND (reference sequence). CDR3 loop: CASSIDRSYEQYF. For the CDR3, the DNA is TGTGCCAGTAGTATCGACAGATCGTACGAGCAGTACTTC.

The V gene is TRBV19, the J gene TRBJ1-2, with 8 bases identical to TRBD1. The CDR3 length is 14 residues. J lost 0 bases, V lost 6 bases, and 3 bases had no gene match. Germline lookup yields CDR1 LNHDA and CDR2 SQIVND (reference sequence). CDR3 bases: TGTGCCAGTAGGGGACAGGACACTAACTATGGCTACACCTTC. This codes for CASRGQDTNYGYTF.

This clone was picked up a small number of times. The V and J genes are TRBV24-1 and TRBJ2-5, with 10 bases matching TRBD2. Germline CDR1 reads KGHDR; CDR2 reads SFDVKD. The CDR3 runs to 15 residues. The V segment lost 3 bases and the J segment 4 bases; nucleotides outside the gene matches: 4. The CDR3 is CATSDERGGRETQYF. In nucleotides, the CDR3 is TGTGCCACCAGTGATGAGCGGGGGGGCCGAGAGACCCAGTACTTC.